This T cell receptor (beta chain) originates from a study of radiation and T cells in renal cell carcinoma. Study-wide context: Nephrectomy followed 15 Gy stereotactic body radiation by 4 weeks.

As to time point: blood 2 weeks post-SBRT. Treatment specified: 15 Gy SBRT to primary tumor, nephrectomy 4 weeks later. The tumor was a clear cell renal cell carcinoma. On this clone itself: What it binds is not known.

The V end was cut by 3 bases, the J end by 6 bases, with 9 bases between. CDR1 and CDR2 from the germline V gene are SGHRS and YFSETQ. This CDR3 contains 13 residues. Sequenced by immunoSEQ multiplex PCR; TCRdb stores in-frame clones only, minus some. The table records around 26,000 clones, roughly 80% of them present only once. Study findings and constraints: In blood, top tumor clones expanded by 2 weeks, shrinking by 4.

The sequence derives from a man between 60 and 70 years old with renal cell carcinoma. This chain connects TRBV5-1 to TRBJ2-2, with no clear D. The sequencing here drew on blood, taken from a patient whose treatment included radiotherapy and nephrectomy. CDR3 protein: CASSSLEAGELFF. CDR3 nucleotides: TGCGCCAGCAGCTCCCTAGAGGCCGGGGAGCTGTTTTTT. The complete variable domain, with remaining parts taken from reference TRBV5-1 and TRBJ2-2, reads KAGVTQTPRYLIKTRGQQVTLSCSPISGHRSVSWYQQTPGQGLQFLFEYFSETQRNKGNFPGRFSGRQFSNSRSEMNVSTLELGDSALYLCASSSLEAGELFFGEGSRLTVL.